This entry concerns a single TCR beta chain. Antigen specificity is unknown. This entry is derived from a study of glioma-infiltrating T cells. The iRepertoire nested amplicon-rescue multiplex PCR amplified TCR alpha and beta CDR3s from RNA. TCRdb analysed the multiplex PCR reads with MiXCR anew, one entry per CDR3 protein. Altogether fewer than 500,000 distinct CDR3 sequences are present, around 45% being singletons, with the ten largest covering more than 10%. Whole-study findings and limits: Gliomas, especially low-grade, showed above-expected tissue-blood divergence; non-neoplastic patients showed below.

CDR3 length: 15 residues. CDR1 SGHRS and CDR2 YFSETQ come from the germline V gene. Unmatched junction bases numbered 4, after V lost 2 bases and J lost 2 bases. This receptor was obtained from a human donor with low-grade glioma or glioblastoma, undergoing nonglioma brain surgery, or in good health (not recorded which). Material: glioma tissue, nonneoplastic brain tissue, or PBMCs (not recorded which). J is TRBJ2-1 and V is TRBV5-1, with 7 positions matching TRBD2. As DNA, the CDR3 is TGCGCCAGCAGCTTAATAAGCGGGACCTACAATGAGCAGTTCTTC. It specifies CASSLISGTYNEQFF.